This TCR beta chain was captured in a study of regulatory T cells in long-lasting Graves disease. General study findings and limits: Persistent disease showed a preference for TRBV28, TRBJ1-2 and TRBJ2-5. Those with persistent disease had in common more public clonotypes (approximately 2,500) than new patients (approximately 1,000).

Time point denoted: persistent/refractory GD, antithyroid drugs over 5 years with positive TRAb. After RNA was extracted from PBMCs, the TCR library was made from it. Peripheral blood, about 10 milliliters per patient, was collected in EDTA tubes. With regard to this clonotype: Its antigen is undetermined. Germline is not matched at one junction end, which may reflect a read error.

Both iRepertoire HTBI primers and Arm-PCR of CDR3 regions were used to build the TCR beta libraries. TCRdb used MiXCR to reprocess the multiplex PCR reads, holding one entry per CDR3 protein. This sample yields around 340,000 distinct CDR3 sequences, of which about 20% are seen a single time; 25% to 35% belongs to the top ten. CDR3 length: 14 amino acids. CDR1 and CDR2 from the germline V gene are SGHTA and FQGNSA. The chain is built from TRBV7-2 and TRBJ2-5; no clear D gene. Material: peripheral blood mononuclear cells (PBMCs), obtained when the disease was refractory, from a patient treated with antithyroid drugs. The clonotype originates from a female donor with Graves disease. This chain's CDR3 is CASNLVAAQETQYF. In DNA, the CDR3 is TGTGCCAGCAACTTAGTCGCCGCTCAAGAGACCCAGTACTTC.